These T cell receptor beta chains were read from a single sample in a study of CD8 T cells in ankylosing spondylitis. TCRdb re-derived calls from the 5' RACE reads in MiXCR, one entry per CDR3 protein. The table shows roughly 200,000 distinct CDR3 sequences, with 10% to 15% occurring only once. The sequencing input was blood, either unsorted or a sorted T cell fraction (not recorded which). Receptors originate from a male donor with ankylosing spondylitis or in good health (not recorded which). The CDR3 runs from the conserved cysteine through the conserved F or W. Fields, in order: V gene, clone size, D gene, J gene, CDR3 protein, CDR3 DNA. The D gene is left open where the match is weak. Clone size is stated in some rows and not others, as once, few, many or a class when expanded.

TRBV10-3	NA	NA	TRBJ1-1	CAISELGEAEAFF	TGTGCCATCAGTGAGTTAGGGGAGGCTGAAGCTTTCTTT
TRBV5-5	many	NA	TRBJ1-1	CASVSPARGEAFF	TGTGCCAGCGTTAGCCCAGCCCGTGGTGAAGCTTTCTTT
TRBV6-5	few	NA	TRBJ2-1	CASSSSTGAGGIDEQFF	TGTGCCAGCAGTTCCTCGACAGGTGCGGGCGGGATAGATGAGCAGTTCTTC
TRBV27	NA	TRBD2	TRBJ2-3	CASSPIAGGLDTQYF	TGTGCCAGCAGTCCCATAGCGGGGGGGCTGGATACGCAGTATTTT
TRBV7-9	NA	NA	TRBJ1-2	CASSLGIMRQVPGYTF	TGTGCCAGCAGCTTAGGGATAATGAGACAGGTTCCGGGCTACACCTTC
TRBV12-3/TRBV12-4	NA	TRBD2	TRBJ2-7	CASSQTSGGLDEQYF	TGTGCCAGCAGTCAGACTAGCGGGGGCCTCGACGAGCAGTACTTC
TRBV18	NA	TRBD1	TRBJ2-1	CASSPSDRAGWEFF	TGTGCCAGCTCACCTTCAGACAGGGCAGGATGGGAGTTCTTC
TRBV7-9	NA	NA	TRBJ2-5	CASSLVRVNETQYF	TGTGCCAGCAGCTTAGTCAGAGTGAATGAGACCCAGTACTTC
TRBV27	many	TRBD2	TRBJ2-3	CASSSGLATDTQYF	TGTGCCAGCAGTTCCGGACTAGCAACAGATACGCAGTATTTT
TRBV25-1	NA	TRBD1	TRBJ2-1	CASTLTGTGFDNEQFF	TGTGCCAGCACCCTGACCGGGACAGGGTTCGATAATGAGCAGTTCTTC
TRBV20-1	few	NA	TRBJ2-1	CSARQAALNEQFF	TGCAGTGCTAGACAAGCGGCCCTCAATGAGCAGTTCTTC
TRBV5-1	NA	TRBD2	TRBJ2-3	CASSLVPSGTLGTDTQYF	TGCGCCAGCAGCTTGGTGCCTAGCGGGACGCTGGGAACAGATACGCAGTATTTT
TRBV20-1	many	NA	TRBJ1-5	CSARDWADNSNQPQHF	TGCAGTGCTAGAGATTGGGCAGACAATAGCAATCAGCCCCAGCATTTT
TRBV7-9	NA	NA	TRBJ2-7	CASSLVLGSSYEQYF	TGTGCCAGCAGCTTAGTTCTCGGGAGCTCCTACGAGCAGTACTTC
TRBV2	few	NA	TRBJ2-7	CASSEVNSSYEQYF	TGTGCCAGCAGTGAAGTAAACTCCTCCTACGAGCAGTACTTC
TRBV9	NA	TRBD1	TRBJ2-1	CASSVDRGNNEQFF	TGTGCCAGCAGCGTAGACAGGGGGAACAATGAGCAGTTCTTC
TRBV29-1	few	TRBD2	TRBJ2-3	CSVEGGLAGGVLRTDTQYF	TGCAGCGTTGAAGGCGGACTAGCGGGAGGGGTGTTACGCACAGATACGCAGTATTTT
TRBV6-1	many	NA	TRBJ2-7	CASSEYIGGSYEQYF	TGTGCCAGCAGTGAATACATCGGGGGCTCCTACGAGCAGTACTTC
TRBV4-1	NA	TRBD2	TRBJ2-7	CASSQEGRGNYEQYF	TGCGCCAGCAGCCAAGAGGGGAGGGGCAACTACGAGCAGTACTTC
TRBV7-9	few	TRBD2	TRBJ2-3	CASSQTSGGEDTQYF	TGTGCCAGCAGCCAGACTAGCGGGGGCGAAGATACGCAGTATTTT
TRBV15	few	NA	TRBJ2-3	CATSGREGPTDTQYF	TGTGCCACCAGCGGCCGTGAGGGCCCCACAGATACGCAGTATTTT
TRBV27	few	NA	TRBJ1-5	CASSLIGPGHQPQHF	TGTGCCAGCAGTTTAATTGGGCCAGGGCATCAGCCCCAGCATTTT
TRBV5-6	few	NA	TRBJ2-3	CASSSGDATDTQYF	TGTGCCAGCAGCTCTGGTGACGCCACAGATACGCAGTATTTT
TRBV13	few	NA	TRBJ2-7	CASSLQASYEQYF	TGTGCCAGCAGCTTGCAGGCCTCCTACGAGCAGTACTTC
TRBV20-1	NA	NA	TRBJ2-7	CSARSLGEQYF	TGCAGTGCTAGGTCTTTGGGGGAGCAGTACTTC
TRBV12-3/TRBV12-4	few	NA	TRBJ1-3	CASSPFPGNTIYF	TGTGCCAGCAGTCCATTTCCTGGAAACACCATATATTTT
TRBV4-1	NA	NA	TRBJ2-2	CASSPSMGAGELFF	TGCGCCAGCAGCCCTTCAATGGGGGCCGGGGAGCTGTTTTTT
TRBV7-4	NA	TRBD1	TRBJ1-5	CASSCSGGREAQPQHF	TGTGCCAGCAGCTGTTCAGGGGGTAGGGAAGCTCAGCCCCAGCATTTT
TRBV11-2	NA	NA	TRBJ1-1	CASSLDLYENTEAFF	TGTGCCAGCAGCTTAGATCTTTACGAGAACACTGAAGCTTTCTTT
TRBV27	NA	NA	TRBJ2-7	CASSPRLDYEQYF	TGTGCCAGCAGTCCCAGGCTTGACTACGAGCAGTACTTC
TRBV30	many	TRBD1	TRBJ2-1	CAWSKGQGLNEQFF	TGTGCCTGGAGTAAGGGACAGGGGCTCAATGAGCAGTTCTTC